Included here is one T cell receptor beta chain sequence, with context. Its matching antigen is unknown. This sample was taken from a study of CD8+CD57+ T cells in acquired aplastic anemia. Study-wide background: Across the sorted CD4+ and CD8+ cells, DNA amounts averaged about 3.2 ug. On average, healthy donors gave 8.5 million to 13 million reads for CD4+ cells. Study-wide points: Patients and controls shared some 30 CD8+ CDR3 sequences, highly expressed in patients. CD8+ Simpson's diversity showed no significant patient-control difference.

Trimming left V 4 bases short and J 4 bases short, with 14 bases between. The germline CDR1 and CDR2 sequences are SGHRS and YFSETQ. The CDR3 contains 15 residues. Genomic DNA acted as the template from which TCR beta VDJ combination and CDR3 sequence profiling were carried out. Via MiXCR, TCRdb re-called the reads, giving one row per CDR3 protein. This sample yields around 68,000 distinct CDR3 sequences, of which approximately 50% are seen a single time; 6.5% to 9.5% belongs to the top ten. What was sequenced was sorted CD4+, CD8+, or CD8+CD57+ T cells (not recorded which) from PBMCs. This receptor was identified in a human donor in good health, serving as a control. This sequence joins TRBV5-1 and TRBJ1-4; D possibly corresponds to TRBD1 (5 bases). The CDR3 here is CASSVGGIRNEKLFF. The CDR3 DNA is TGCGCCAGCAGCGTGGGGGGAATTCGTAATGAAAAACTGTTTTTT.